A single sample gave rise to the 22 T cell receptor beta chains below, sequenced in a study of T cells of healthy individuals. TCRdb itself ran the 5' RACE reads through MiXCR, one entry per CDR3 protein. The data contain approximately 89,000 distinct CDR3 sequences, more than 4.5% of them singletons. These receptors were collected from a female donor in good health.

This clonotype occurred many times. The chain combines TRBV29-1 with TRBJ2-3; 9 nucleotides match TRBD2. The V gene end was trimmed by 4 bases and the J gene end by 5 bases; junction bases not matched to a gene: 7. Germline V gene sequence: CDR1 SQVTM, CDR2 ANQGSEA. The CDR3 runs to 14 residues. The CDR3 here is CSVAAGGPIDTQYF. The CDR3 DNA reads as TGCAGCGTTGCTGCGGGAGGGCCTATAGATACGCAGTATTTT.

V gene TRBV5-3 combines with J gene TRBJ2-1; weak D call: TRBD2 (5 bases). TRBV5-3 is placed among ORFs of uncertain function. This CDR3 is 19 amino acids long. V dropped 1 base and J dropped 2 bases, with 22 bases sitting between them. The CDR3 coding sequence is TGTGCCAGAAGCTTGCGGTCTGATCCCGAGGGAGCTGCCTACAATGAGCAGTTCTTC. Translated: CARSLRSDPEGAAYNEQFF.

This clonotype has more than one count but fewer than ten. CDR3 sequence (DNA): TGTGCCAGCAGTGCGAGAGTCCTAGCCAAAAACATTCAGTACTTC. Residues: CASSARVLAKNIQYF. The chain employs TRBV2 and TRBJ2-4; D is unresolved. V was pared by 4 bases and J by 0 bases, with 10 bases between. Looked up from germline, CDR1 is SNHLY and CDR2 is FYNNEI. CDR3 size: 15 residues.

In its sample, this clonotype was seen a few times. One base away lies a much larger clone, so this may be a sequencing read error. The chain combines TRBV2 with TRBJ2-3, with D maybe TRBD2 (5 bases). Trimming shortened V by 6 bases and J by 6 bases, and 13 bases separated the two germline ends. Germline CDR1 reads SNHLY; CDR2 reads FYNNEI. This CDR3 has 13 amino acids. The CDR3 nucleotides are TGTGCCAGCAGAGATGGTGGAGGCGATACGCAGTATTTT. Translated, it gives CASRDGGGDTQYF.

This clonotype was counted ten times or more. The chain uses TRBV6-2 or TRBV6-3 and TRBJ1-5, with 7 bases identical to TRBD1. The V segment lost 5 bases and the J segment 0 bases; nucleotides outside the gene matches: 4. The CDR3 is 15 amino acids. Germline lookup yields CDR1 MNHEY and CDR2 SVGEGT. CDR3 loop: CASSQQGISNQPQHF. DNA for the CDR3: TGTGCCAGCAGTCAACAGGGGATTAGCAATCAGCCCCAGCATTTT.

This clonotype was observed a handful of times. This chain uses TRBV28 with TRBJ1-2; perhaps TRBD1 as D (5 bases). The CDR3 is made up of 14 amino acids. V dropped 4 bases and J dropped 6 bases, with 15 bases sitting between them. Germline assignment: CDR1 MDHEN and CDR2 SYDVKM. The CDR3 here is CASSSQGPFNGYTF. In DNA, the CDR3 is TGTGCCAGCAGTTCCCAGGGACCGTTTAATGGCTACACCTTC.

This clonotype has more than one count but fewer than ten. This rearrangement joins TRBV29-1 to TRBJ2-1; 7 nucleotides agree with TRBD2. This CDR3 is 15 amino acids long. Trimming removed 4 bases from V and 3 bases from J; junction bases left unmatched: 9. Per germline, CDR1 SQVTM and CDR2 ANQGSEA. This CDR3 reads CSVVTRRGFYNEQFF. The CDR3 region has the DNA TGCAGCGTTGTTACGCGGCGGGGGTTCTACAATGAGCAGTTCTTC.

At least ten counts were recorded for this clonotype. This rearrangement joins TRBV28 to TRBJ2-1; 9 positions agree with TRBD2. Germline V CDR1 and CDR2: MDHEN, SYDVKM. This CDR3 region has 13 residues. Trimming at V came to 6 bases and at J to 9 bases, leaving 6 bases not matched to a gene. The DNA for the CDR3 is TGTGCCAGCAGGGGACTAGCCGTGGGTGAGCAGTTCTTC. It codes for CASRGLAVGEQFF. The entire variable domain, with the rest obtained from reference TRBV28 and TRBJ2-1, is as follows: DVKVTQSSRYLVKRTGEKVFLECVQDMDHENMFWYRQDPGLGLRLIYFSYDVKMKEKGDIPEGYSVSREKKERFSLILESASTNQTSMYLCASRGLAVGEQFFGPGTRLTVL.

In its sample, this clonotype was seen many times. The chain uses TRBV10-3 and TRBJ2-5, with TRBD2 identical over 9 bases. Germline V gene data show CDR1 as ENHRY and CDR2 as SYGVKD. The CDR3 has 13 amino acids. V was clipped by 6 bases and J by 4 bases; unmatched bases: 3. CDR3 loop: CAIRGLAGETQYF. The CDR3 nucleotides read TGTGCCATCAGGGGACTAGCCGGAGAGACCCAGTACTTC.

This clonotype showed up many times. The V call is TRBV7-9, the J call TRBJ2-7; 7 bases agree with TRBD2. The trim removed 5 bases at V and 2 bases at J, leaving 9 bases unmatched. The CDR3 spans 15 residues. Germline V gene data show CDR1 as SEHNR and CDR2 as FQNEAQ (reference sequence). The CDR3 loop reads CASSPPLRETYEQYF. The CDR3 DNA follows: TGTGCCAGCAGCCCCCCTCTGCGGGAGACCTACGAGCAGTACTTC.

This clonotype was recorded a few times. The CDR3 loop reads CASSLTGASGYTF. CDR3 nucleotide sequence: TGTGCCAGCAGTTTAACGGGGGCTAGTGGCTACACCTTC. The V gene is TRBV27, the J gene TRBJ1-2; possibly TRBD1 for D (6 bases). V gave up 2 bases and J gave up 7 bases, with 11 bases separating them. Germline CDR1 and CDR2: MNHEY and SMNVEV (reference sequence). This CDR3 comprises 13 residues.

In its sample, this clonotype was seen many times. The CDR3 region has the DNA TGTGCCAGCAGTTTCATTATCGGGGGCTCAAGCAATGAGCAGTTCTTC. Translated, it gives CASSFIIGGSSNEQFF. The rearrangement links TRBV27 to TRBJ2-1; D may match TRBD1 or TRBD2 (6 bases each). This CDR3 spans 16 amino acids. V shed 3 bases and J shed 6 bases, with 18 bases lying between them. Germline V gene lookup returns CDR1 MNHEY and CDR2 SMNVEV (reference sequence).

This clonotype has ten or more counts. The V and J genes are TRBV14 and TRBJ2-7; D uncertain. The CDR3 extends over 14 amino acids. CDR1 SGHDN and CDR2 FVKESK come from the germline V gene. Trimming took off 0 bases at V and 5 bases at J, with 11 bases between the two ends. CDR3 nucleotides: TGTGCCAGCAGCCAAGATTTCCCGTTACACGAGCAGTACTTC. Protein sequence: CASSQDFPLHEQYF.

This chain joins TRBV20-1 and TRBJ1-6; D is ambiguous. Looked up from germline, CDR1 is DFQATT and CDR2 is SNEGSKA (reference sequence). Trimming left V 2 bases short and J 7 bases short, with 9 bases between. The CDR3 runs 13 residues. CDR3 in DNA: TGCAGTGCTAGAAGAGGGAACAATTCACCCCTCCACTTT. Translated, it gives CSARRGNNSPLHF.

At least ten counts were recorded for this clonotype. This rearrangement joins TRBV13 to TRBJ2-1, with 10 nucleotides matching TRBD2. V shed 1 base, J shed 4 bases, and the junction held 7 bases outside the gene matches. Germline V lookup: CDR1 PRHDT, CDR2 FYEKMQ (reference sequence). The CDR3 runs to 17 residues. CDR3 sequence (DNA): TGTGCCAGCAGCTTAGCGGCTAGCGGGAGTAGTTACAATGAGCAGTTCTTC. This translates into CASSLAASGSSYNEQFF.

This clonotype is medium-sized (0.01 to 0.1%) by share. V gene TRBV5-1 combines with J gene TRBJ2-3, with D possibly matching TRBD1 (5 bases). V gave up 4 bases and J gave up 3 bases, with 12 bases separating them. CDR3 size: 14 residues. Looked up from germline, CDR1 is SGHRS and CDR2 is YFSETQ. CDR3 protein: CASSPGDRTDTQYF. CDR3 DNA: TGCGCCAGCAGCCCGGGCGACAGAACAGATACGCAGTATTTT.

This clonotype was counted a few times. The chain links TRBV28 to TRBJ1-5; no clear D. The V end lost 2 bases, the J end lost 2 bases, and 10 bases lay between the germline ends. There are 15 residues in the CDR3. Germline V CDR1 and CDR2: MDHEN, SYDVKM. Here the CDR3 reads CASSLVGARNQPQHF. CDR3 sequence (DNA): TGTGCCAGCAGTTTAGTAGGCGCCCGCAATCAGCCCCAGCATTTT.

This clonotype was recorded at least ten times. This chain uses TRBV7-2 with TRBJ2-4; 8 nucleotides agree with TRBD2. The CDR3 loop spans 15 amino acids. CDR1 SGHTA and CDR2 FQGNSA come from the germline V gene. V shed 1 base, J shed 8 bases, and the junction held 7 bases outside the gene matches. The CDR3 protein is CASSLGGLAGDIQYF. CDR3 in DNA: TGTGCCAGCAGCTTAGGTGGACTAGCCGGGGACATTCAGTACTTC. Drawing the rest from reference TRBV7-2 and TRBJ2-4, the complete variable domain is GAGVSQSPSNKVTEKGKDVELRCDPISGHTALYWYRQSLGQGLEFLIYFQGNSAPDKSGLPSDRFSAERTGGSVSTLTIQRTQQEDSAVYLCASSLGGLAGDIQYFGAGTRLSVL.

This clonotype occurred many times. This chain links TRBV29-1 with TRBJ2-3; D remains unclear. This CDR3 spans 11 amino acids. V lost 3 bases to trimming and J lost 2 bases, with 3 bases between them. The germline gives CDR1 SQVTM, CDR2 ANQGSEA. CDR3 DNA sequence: TGCAGCGTTGATCACACAGATACGCAGTATTTT. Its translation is CSVDHTDTQYF.

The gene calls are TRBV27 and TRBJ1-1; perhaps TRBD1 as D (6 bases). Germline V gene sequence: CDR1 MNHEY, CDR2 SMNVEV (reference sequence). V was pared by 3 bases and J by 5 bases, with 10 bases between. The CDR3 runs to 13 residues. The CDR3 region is CASSFDTGTEAFF. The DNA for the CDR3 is TGTGCCAGCAGTTTTGATACAGGGACTGAAGCTTTCTTT.

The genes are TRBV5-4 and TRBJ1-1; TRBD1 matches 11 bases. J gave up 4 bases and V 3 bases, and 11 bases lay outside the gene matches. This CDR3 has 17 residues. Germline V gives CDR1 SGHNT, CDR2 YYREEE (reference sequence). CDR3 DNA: TGTGCCAGCAGCTCGACCGGGACAGGGGGTTTTGGCACTGAAGCTTTCTTT. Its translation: CASSSTGTGGFGTEAFF.

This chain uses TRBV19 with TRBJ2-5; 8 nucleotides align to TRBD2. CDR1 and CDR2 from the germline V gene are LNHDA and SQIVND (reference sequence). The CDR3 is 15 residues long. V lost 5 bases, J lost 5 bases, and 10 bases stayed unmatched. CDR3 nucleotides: TGTGCCAGTAGTGTCCTACTAGCGGTCCAGGAGACCCAGTACTTC. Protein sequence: CASSVLLAVQETQYF.